This T cell receptor beta chain was captured by sequencing in a study of monozygotic twins with inflammatory bowel disease. The CDR3 runs to 13 residues. Per the germline V gene, CDR1 is MNHEY and CDR2 is SMNVEV (reference sequence). Template switching appended UMIs that held a 6-nucleotide sample barcode. Each CDR3 protein gets one entry in TCRdb, which reprocessed the 5' RACE reads and gives no DNA. The data include more than 110,000 distinct CDR3 sequences; the top ten clones carry 0.95% to 1.5%. Note on this clonotype: Its target is unknown.

Study-level points and caveats: IBD patients exhibited fewer clonotypes shared with other individuals than healthy twins, particularly with disease activity. Twins with IBD were found to have lower TCRbeta diversity (inverse Simpson) than healthy co-twins.

The sequenced sample consisted of blood. The chain recombines TRBV27 with TRBJ2-3. The origin of this receptor is a human donor with ulcerative colitis or Crohn's disease, or a healthy co-twin of an affected twin (not recorded which). The CDR3: CASSLYIGDTQYF.